This T cell receptor beta chain was sequenced in a study of control samples from healthy donors and cancer patients. The CDR3 is 18 residues long. V lost 0 bases, J lost 2 bases, and 21 bases lay in between. In germline, CDR1 is SGHRS, CDR2 YFSETQ. Libraries were prepared by immunoSEQ multiplex PCR; TCRdb keeps only in-frame clonotypes and omits some of them. The sample holds about 70,000 clones, more than 75% seen once. This clone was observed a few times. This TCR derives from a woman in her forties or fifties with head and neck cancer. Source material: PBMCs. This chain uses TRBV5-1 with TRBJ2-7; tentative D call: TRBD1 (6 bases). CDR3 DNA: TGCGCCAGCAGCTTGGCCCCTGCGACAGGTCAACTACCCTACGAGCAGTACTTC. This translates into CASSLAPATGQLPYEQYF. The full variable domain, completed using reference TRBV5-1 and TRBJ2-7, is KAGVTQTPRYLIKTRGQQVTLSCSPISGHRSVSWYQQTPGQGLQFLFEYFSETQRNKGNFPGRFSGRQFSNSRSEMNVSTLELGDSALYLCASSLAPATGQLPYEQYFGPGTRLTVT.